The sample holds one count of the clone carrying this T cell receptor (beta chain). Trimming stripped 0 bases from V and 2 bases from J, with 9 bases between. In germline, CDR1 is SGDLS, CDR2 YYNGEE. The CDR3 runs 15 residues. The sample originates from a study of blood T cell repertoires in COVID-19. Study background: COVID-19 samples collected from the United States, Italy and Spain covered acute and convalescent phases. T cells, B-cell-depleted T cells, or PBMCs provided the cDNA or gDNA that served as material.

In the original analysis: Amplification from reference gene primers served as the basis for estimated nucleated cell counts. The repertoire was sequenced with immunoSEQ multiplex PCR; TCRdb's copy has only in-frame clones and lacks some. The V and J calls and clone size were taken over from that table, and D and trimming were inferred from the DNA. The sample has over 150,000 clones; around 83% are singletons. The receptor comes from a human donor in a cohort sampled during active COVID-19. The specimen was peripheral blood. The rearrangement uses TRBV9 and TRBJ2-1; maybe TRBD2 (6 bases). The CDR3 loop is CASSVGGKTYNEQFF. CDR3 coding DNA: TGTGCCAGCAGCGTAGGCGGGAAAACCTACAATGAGCAGTTCTTC.